Below are 18 T cell receptor beta chains sequenced from a single sample in a study of blood T cell repertoires in COVID-19. Generated by immunoSEQ multiplex PCR, the TCRdb table keeps only in-frame clones and is missing some. The sample has 270,000 or so clones, roughly 85% seen once. The material sequenced was peripheral blood. These receptor sequences come from a woman between 25 and 40 years old with active or convalescent COVID-19.

In its sample, this clone was seen once. This chain joins TRBV7-2 and TRBJ2-7, with 9 bases identical to TRBD1. This CDR3 contains 14 residues. The germline gives CDR1 SGHTA, CDR2 FQGNSA. Germline trimming cut 4 bases from V and 7 bases from J; bases unmatched to any gene: 8. The CDR3 DNA reads TGTGCCAGCAGCTCGGACAGGGGAAGGGGGGAGCAGTACTTC. This codes for CASSSDRGRGEQYF.

The CDR3 loop is CATLPHGGRYYGYTF. The CDR3 region has the DNA TGTGCCACCCTTCCGCACGGGGGGCGGTACTATGGCTACACCTTC. The J gene is TRBJ1-2, the V gene TRBV5-3; tentatively, D is TRBD1 (6 bases). TRBV5-3 falls under the ORF class, with uncertain function. The CDR3 consists of 15 residues. V lost 9 bases and J lost 3, with 21 bases in between.

In its sample, this clone was seen a few times. V and J are TRBV4-3 and TRBJ2-1; D unresolved. This CDR3 is 16 amino acids long. Per the germline V gene, CDR1 is LGHNA and CDR2 is YSLEER. Trimming stripped 4 bases from V and 0 bases from J, with 13 bases between. This chain's CDR3 is CASSPHPTGSYNEQFF. CDR3 bases: TGCGCCAGCAGCCCCCATCCTACCGGCTCCTACAATGAGCAGTTCTTC.

Here the CDR3 reads CASSYGAPAYNEQFF. The CDR3 coding sequence is TGTGCCAGCAGTTACGGGGCACCTGCCTACAATGAGCAGTTCTTC. This chain links TRBV6-2 or TRBV6-3 with TRBJ2-1; possibly TRBD1 for D (5 bases). The V and J ends lost 2 bases and 2 bases respectively, with 10 bases between them. The CDR3 length is 15 residues. CDR1 and CDR2 (germline): MNHEY, SVGEGT.

The chain couples TRBV19 to TRBJ1-2; no definite D call. Trimming took 6 bases from V and 3 from J, leaving 17 bases between them. Germline CDR1 is LNHDA and CDR2 is SQIVND (reference sequence). There are 15 residues in the CDR3. DNA of the CDR3: TGTGCCAGTAGGCCGGGTGGAGGGCCTTACTATGGCTACACCTTC. It translates to CASRPGGGPYYGYTF.

This sequence joins TRBV5-1 and TRBJ2-2; 9 nucleotides align to TRBD2. Germline V gives CDR1 SGHRS, CDR2 YFSETQ. V was pared by 0 bases and J by 7 bases, with 4 bases of the junction left unmatched. This CDR3 contains 15 residues. As DNA, the CDR3 is TGCGCCAGCAGCTTGGCTAGCGGGGTTCGCGGGGAGCTGTTTTTT. Translated, it gives CASSLASGVRGELFF.

The V call is TRBV5-1, the J call TRBJ2-2, with a tentative D call TRBD1 (6 bases). The CDR3 extends over 16 amino acids. Germline V gene data show CDR1 as SGHRS and CDR2 as YFSETQ. Trimming removed 3 bases from V and 1 base from J, with 13 bases in between. The CDR3 loop is CASSSTGTMNTGELFF. The CDR3 DNA reads as TGCGCCAGCAGCTCAACCGGGACAATGAACACCGGGGAGCTGTTTTTT. The whole variable domain, filled in from reference TRBV5-1 and TRBJ2-2, reads KAGVTQTPRYLIKTRGQQVTLSCSPISGHRSVSWYQQTPGQGLQFLFEYFSETQRNKGNFPGRFSGRQFSNSRSEMNVSTLELGDSALYLCASSSTGTMNTGELFFGEGSRLTVL.

The chain uses TRBV5-4 and TRBJ2-5; 7 nucleotides match TRBD2. The CDR3 consists of 14 residues. V lost 0 bases to trimming and J lost 7 bases; unmatched junction nucleotides: 6. Germline V lookup: CDR1 SGHNT, CDR2 YYREEE (reference sequence). CDR3 protein: CASSLVGTTLTQYF. As DNA, the CDR3 is TGTGCCAGCAGCTTGGTCGGGACTACCTTGACCCAGTACTTC. Full variable domain (remainder filled in from reference TRBV5-4 and TRBJ2-5): ETGVTQSPTHLIKTRGQQVTLRCSSQSGHNTVSWYQQALGQGPQFIFQYYREEENGRGNFPPRFSGLQFPNYSSELNVNALELDDSALYLCASSLVGTTLTQYFGPGTRLLVL.

The CDR3 is CAWSIAWGNTIYF. DNA of the CDR3: TGTGCCTGGAGTATCGCTTGGGGCAACACCATATATTTT. The gene calls are TRBV30 and TRBJ1-3, with D tentatively TRBD1 (5 bases). Trimming shortened V by 2 bases and J by 7 bases, and 12 bases separated the two germline ends. The CDR3 consists of 13 residues. Germline CDR1 GTSNPN, CDR2 SVGIG (reference sequence).

The V call is TRBV6-1, the J call TRBJ2-1; 9 bases are a match to TRBD2. This CDR3 comprises 16 residues. Trimming at V came to 4 bases and at J to 0 bases, leaving 4 bases not matched to a gene. From germline, CDR1 is MNHNS and CDR2 SASEGT. CDR3 sequence reads: CASSGLAGASYNEQFF. The CDR3, as DNA: TGTGCCAGCAGTGGGTTAGCGGGGGCCTCCTACAATGAGCAGTTCTTC.

This clone was seen a few times. V gene TRBV10-3 combines with J gene TRBJ1-2, with 8 bases fitting TRBD1. The CDR3 is 13 amino acids. Germline V gives CDR1 ENHRY, CDR2 SYGVKD. J was trimmed by 8 bases and V by 4 bases; bases with no gene match: 6. CDR3 DNA: TGTGCCATCAGTGCGGACAGGGCGGCGGGCTACACCTTC. Protein: CAISADRAAGYTF.

The rearrangement uses TRBV6-9 and TRBJ1-5, with D possibly being TRBD1 (5 bases). V shed 6 bases and J shed 7 bases, with 16 bases lying between them. Germline CDR1 reads MNHGY; CDR2 reads SVAAGI. This CDR3 comprises 14 residues. CDR3 in amino acids: CASRQQVGGQPQHF. The CDR3 bases are TGTGCCAGCAGACAACAGGTCGGGGGGCAGCCCCAGCATTTT.

V is TRBV4-3 and J is TRBJ2-5; 8 nucleotides line up with TRBD2. Germline-derived CDR1 and CDR2 are LGHNA and YSLEER. V gave up 3 bases and J gave up 0 bases; unmatched junction bases: 6. There are 16 residues in the CDR3. In nucleotides, the CDR3 is TGCGCCAGCAGCCAGGCAAGCGGGAGTAACCAAGAGACCCAGTACTTC. Translation: CASSQASGSNQETQYF.

This clone occurred a few times. This rearrangement joins TRBV4-1 to TRBJ2-7; 12 bases agree with TRBD2. Trimming removed 4 bases from V and 9 bases from J; junction bases left unmatched: 7. The CDR3 spans 14 residues. Germline-derived CDR1 and CDR2 are MGHRA and YSYEKL. For the CDR3, the DNA is TGCGCCAGCAGCCTTGGACTAGCGGGGAGCGGGCAGTACTTC. Translation gives CASSLGLAGSGQYF.

The chain uses TRBV5-1 and TRBJ2-3; 11 nucleotides align to TRBD2. Germline values: CDR1 SGHRS, CDR2 YFSETQ. J lost 3 bases, V lost 0 bases, and 9 bases had no gene match. CDR3 length equals 18 residues. In nucleotides, the CDR3 is TGCGCCAGCAGCTTGGGGCCTAGCGGGGGGCCGGGGACAGATACGCAGTATTTT. Protein product: CASSLGPSGGPGTDTQYF.

The chain joins TRBV28 to TRBJ1-2; D is perhaps TRBD1 (6 bases). This CDR3 has 13 residues. CDR1 is MDHEN, CDR2 SYDVKM, per germline. V lost 7 bases and J lost 4, with 13 bases in between. The CDR3 bases are TGTGCCAGCAAGGAGGACAGCATCTATGGCTACACCTTC. Its translation: CASKEDSIYGYTF.

The rearrangement uses TRBV27 and TRBJ2-3; 14 bases match TRBD2. CDR1 is MNHEY, CDR2 SMNVEV, per germline (reference sequence). J lost 1 base, V lost 5 bases, and 8 bases had no gene match. This CDR3 region has 18 residues. The CDR3, as DNA: TGTGCCAGCAGTACTCTCCGGGGACTAGCGGGGGGCACAGATACGCAGTATTTT. Amino acid sequence: CASSTLRGLAGGTDTQYF.

The chain is built from TRBV5-1 and TRBJ2-1, with 7 positions matching TRBD2. Per the germline V gene, CDR1 is SGHRS and CDR2 is YFSETQ. The CDR3 length is 17 residues. With 4 bases clipped from V and 0 bases from J, the junction kept 10 bases outside the gene matches. The CDR3 protein is CASSLLPSGSSYNEQFF. CDR3 nucleotides: TGCGCCAGCAGCCTATTACCTAGCGGAAGCTCCTACAATGAGCAGTTCTTC.